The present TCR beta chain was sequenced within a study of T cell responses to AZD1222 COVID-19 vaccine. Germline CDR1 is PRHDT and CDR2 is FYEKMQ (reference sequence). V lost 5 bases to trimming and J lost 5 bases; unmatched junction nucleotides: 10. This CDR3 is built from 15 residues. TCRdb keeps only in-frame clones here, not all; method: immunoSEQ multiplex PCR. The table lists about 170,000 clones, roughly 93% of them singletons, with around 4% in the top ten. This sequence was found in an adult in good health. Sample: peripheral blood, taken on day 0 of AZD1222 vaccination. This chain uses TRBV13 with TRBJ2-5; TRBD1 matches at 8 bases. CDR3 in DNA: TGTGCCAGCAGCCCTGCAGGGGGCGCGGGGGAGACCCAGTACTTC. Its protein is CASSPAGGAGETQYF.